This T cell receptor (beta chain) was found in a study of early T cells in non-severe SARS-CoV-2 infection. This clonotype was detected ten times or more. Germline CDR1 KGHSH, CDR2 LQKENI. The V and J ends lost 0 bases and 8 bases respectively, with 16 bases between them. The CDR3 sequence is 15 residues long. Unique molecular identifiers tagged individual cDNA molecules. One entry per CDR3 protein, called by TCRdb with MiXCR from the 5' RACE reads. The sample carries 45,000 to 50,000 distinct CDR3 sequences, around 5.6% recorded once. The TCR comes from an adult who was a healthcare worker with PCR-confirmed SARS-CoV-2 infection or an uninfected control (not recorded which). The chain joins TRBV18 to TRBJ1-2; D not certain. Sequenced: whole blood. CDR3 nucleotide sequence: TGTGCCAGCTCACCACCAAATGAAAGGGTCTCCGGCTACACCTTC. The encoded protein is CASSPPNERVSGYTF.